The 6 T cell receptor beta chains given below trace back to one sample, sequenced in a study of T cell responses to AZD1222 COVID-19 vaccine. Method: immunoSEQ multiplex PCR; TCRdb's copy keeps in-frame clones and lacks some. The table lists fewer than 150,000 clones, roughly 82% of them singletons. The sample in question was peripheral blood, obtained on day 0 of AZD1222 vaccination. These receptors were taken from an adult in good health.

The CDR3 spells CASSFAGTSSYNSPLHF. Here the CDR3 DNA reads TGTGCCAGCAGCTTCGCAGGGACAAGCTCCTATAATTCACCCCTCCACTTT. The chain joins TRBV7-9 to TRBJ1-6; D might be TRBD1 (6 bases). Deletions cut 3 bases from V and 0 bases from J, with 12 bases between. CDR3 length: 17 amino acids. From germline, CDR1 is SEHNR and CDR2 FQNEAQ (reference sequence).

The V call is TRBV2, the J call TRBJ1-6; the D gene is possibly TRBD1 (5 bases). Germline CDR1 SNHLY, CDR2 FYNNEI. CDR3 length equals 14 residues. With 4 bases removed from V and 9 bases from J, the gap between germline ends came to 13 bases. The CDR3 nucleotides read TGTGCCAGCAGTGTTTTGGGGGGGGGTTCACCCCTCCACTTT. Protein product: CASSVLGGGSPLHF.

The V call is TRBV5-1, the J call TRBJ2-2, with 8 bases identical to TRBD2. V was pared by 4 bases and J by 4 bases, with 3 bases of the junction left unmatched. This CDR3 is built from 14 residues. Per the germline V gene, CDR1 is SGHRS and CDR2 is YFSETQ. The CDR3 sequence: CASSPGGRTGELFF. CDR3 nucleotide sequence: TGCGCCAGCAGCCCGGGGGGGCGCACCGGGGAGCTGTTTTTT.

CDR3: CASRGLAGGNEQFF. CDR3 nucleotide sequence: TGTGCCAGCAGAGGACTAGCGGGGGGGAATGAGCAGTTCTTC. The chain is built from TRBV2 and TRBJ2-1, with 15 bases lining up with TRBD2. This CDR3 contains 14 residues. V dropped 6 bases and J dropped 7; count of bases not matched to a gene: 1. The V gene's germline CDR1 is SNHLY and CDR2 FYNNEI.

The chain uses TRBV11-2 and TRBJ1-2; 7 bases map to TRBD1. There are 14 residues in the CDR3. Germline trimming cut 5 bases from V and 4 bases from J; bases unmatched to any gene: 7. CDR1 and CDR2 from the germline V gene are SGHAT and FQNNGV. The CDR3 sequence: CASSTRDSLYGYTF. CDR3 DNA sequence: TGTGCCAGCAGCACTCGGGACAGTCTCTATGGCTACACCTTC.

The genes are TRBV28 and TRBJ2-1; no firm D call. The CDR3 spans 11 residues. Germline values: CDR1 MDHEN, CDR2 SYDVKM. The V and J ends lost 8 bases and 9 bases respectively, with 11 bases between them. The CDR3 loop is CASQYRREQFF. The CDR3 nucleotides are TGTGCCAGCCAATACCGGCGTGAGCAGTTCTTC.